The present entry profiles one T cell receptor (beta chain) with its context. What it binds is unknown. Generated by immunoSEQ multiplex PCR, the TCRdb table keeps only in-frame clones and is missing some. The data contain 50,000 to 75,000 clones, under 85% of them singletons. The data were taken from a study of a mutant IDH1 vaccine in newly diagnosed glioma. Study-wide background: Treated patients, approximately 60% male and approximately 40% female, averaged about 40 years of age.

Time point reported: week 35, safety follow-up. One vaccine dose held 300 ug of mutant IDH1 20-mer peptide and came with topical imiquimod. The vaccination schedule gave patients eight doses in weeks 1, 3, 5, 7, 11, 15, 19 and 23. This specimen was PBMCs, taken from a glioma patient whose treatment included an IDH1 peptide vaccine. This clonotype was obtained from a man aged 45 to 65 with glioma.

This CDR3 is CASNNYPGQVIHEQFF. The CDR3 bases are TGTGCCAGCAACAATTACCCGGGACAGGTAATACATGAGCAGTTCTTC. This chain joins TRBV11-2 and TRBJ2-1, with 8 positions matching TRBD1. The junction had 16 bases not matched to a gene; V was cut back by 7 bases and J by 8 bases. The V gene's germline CDR1 is SGHAT and CDR2 FQNNGV. This CDR3 is 16 amino acids long.